Presented here are 2 T cell receptor beta chains from one specimen sequenced in a study of T cell responses to AZD1222 COVID-19 vaccine. The protocol was immunoSEQ multiplex PCR, while the TCRdb copy is restricted to in-frame clones and leaves out a portion. Counted here are about 130,000 clones, 80% to 95% occurring once; the ten biggest clones make up 1.1%. Source: peripheral blood, taken 28 days after the second AZD1222 dose. The receptors were sampled from an adult who received the AZD1222 COVID-19 vaccine.

CDR3 sequence: CASSQFDGMNEKLFF. The CDR3 DNA sequence: TGTGCCAGCAGCCAATTTGATGGGATGAATGAAAAACTGTTTTTT. This chain connects TRBV4-2 to TRBJ1-4, with D hard to call. Trimming took 2 bases from V and 5 from J, leaving 12 bases between them. Germline V gives CDR1 LGHNA, CDR2 YNFKEQ. The CDR3 runs to 15 residues.

The chain recombines TRBV6-5 with TRBJ2-1; 11 bases fit TRBD1. The CDR3 runs to 15 residues. J was trimmed by 2 bases and V by 6 bases; bases with no gene match: 3. The V gene's germline CDR1 is MNHEY and CDR2 SVGAGI. CDR3 bases: TGTGCCAGCAGCCGGGACAGGGGGGCCTACAATGAGCAGTTCTTC. This encodes CASSRDRGAYNEQFF.